This TCR beta chain derives from a study of OX40 agonist ivuxolimab in advanced cancers. Background for the entire study: Ivuxolimab was an agonistic, fully human IgG2 monoclonal antibody directed against OX40 (CD134), a costimulatory receptor. Partial responses were achieved by three dose-escalation patients, of whom one had hepatocellular carcinoma and two had cutaneous melanoma. The purpose of peripheral TCRbeta sequencing was to test whether ivuxolimab changed TCR sequence diversity and led to clonal T-cell expansion. Of the approximately 54 patients in dose escalation, 19 had hepatocellular carcinoma, some 15 had melanoma, 9 had renal cell carcinoma and 9 had head and neck cancer. The dose-escalation cohort was approximately 83% male with a mean age of about 54 years, ranging from roughly 23 to 85. Intravenous ivuxolimab was administered to patients every 2 weeks at six dose levels: 0.01, 0.1, 0.3, 1.5, 3 and 10 mg/kg. Prior anti-PD-1, anti-PD-L1 or anti-CTLA-4 therapy was permitted, and checkpoint inhibitors had been received by around 39% of dose-escalation patients. The monotherapy dose-escalation portion (N of about 57 patients) of the phase I ivuxolimab trial is reported in the paper.

Study-wide findings and limitations: The antigen specificity of the clonally expanded peripheral T cells was not determined. In the 0.1-3.0 mg/kg groups, partial responders had among the lowest normalized peripheral clonal expansion, particularly in CD8+ T cells. Low levels of normalized T-cell clonal expansion were also shown by some nonresponding patients. After ivuxolimab, CD8+ T cells had more expanded clones than CD4+ T cells on average. At doses from 0.1 to 3.0 mg/kg, clonal expansion was seen in both CD4+ and CD8+ blood T cells between baseline and week 6.

Patients with autoimmune disease history or receiving systemic immunosuppression were excluded from the trial. Peripheral blood for TCR sequencing was collected from all dose cohorts at baseline, on cycle 4 day 1, and on cycle 7 day 1. Samples were obtained from an open-label, multicenter, first-in-human phase I dose-escalation trial of ivuxolimab. Adults with locally advanced or metastatic head and neck squamous cell, hepatocellular, melanoma or renal cell carcinoma were enrolled in the trial. Before TCR sequencing, CD4+ T cells and CD8+ T cells from peripheral blood were sorted into separate populations. This clone was detected a few times. Which antigen it targets is not known. No base-level quality is on record; no much larger clone is a single base apart. CDR1 and CDR2, per the germline V gene, are MNHNS and SASEGT. Including cysteine and phenylalanine, the CDR3 has 14 amino acids. Only CDR3 DNA is held: 42 bases, read in frame from base 1. V was cut back by 7 bases and J by 7 bases, leaving a gap of 14 bases between them.

To sequence the TCRbeta CDR3 region, genomic DNA was isolated from the sorted cells. TCRbeta CDR3 regions were sequenced using the immunoSEQ Assay. As stored in TCRdb, this immuneACCESS dataset retains in-frame rearrangements with V and J assigned. A fraction of the clones does not appear; measured against another copy, unresolved V genes explain less than half of the discrepancy, and the remainder lacks a known reason. The sample table contains around 30,000 clones; only one count was recorded for about 93% of them. The ten largest clones add up to around 4% of the sample. This sample comprised CD4+ or CD8+ T cells sorted from blood, obtained in a trial of the OX40 agonist ivuxolimab. The chain employs TRBV6-1 and TRBJ1-6; the D gene identity is not certain. The sequence derives from an adult with an advanced solid tumor such as melanoma, head and neck, liver or kidney cancer. The encoded CDR3 is CASTRSWENSPLHF. The bases read TGTGCCAGCACTAGATCTTGGGAGAATTCACCCCTCCACTTT.